This entry lists 24 T cell receptor beta chains sequenced from one sample in a study of blood T cell repertoires in COVID-19. Produced via immunoSEQ multiplex PCR; TCRdb's table is partial and in-frame only. The table shows about 250,000 clones, with 65% to 85% occurring only once. The sample comprised peripheral blood. The receptors were gathered from an elderly man with acute or convalescent COVID-19.

This clone was found many times. The rearrangement links TRBV6-5 to TRBJ2-2; D is undetermined. The CDR3 runs 15 residues. The V gene lost 8 bases and the J gene lost 4 bases, with 17 bases spanning the gap. Germline lookup yields CDR1 MNHEY and CDR2 SVGAGI. The DNA for the CDR3 is TGTGCCAGCCGAACCGGGTCCCGCGCCACCGGGGAGCTGTTTTTT. This encodes CASRTGSRATGELFF.

This clone showed up just a few times. This chain links TRBV9 with TRBJ1-3; 7 bases line up with TRBD1. With V trimmed by 3 bases and J by 2 bases, 8 bases remained unmatched. This CDR3 is 16 amino acids long. From germline, CDR1 is SGDLS and CDR2 YYNGEE. In nucleotides, the CDR3 is TGTGCCAGCAGCGCCCGGACAGGACAGACTGGAAACACCATATATTTT. It encodes CASSARTGQTGNTIYF.

V is TRBV5-1 and J is TRBJ1-1; possibly TRBD1 for D (6 bases). CDR3 length: 15 amino acids. Germline V gene data show CDR1 as SGHRS and CDR2 as YFSETQ. V was clipped by 4 bases and J by 1 base, with 14 bases between them. CDR3 nucleotides: TGCGCCAGCAGCCCACAGGGACTACCGAACACTGAAGCTTTCTTT. It yields the protein CASSPQGLPNTEAFF.

This clone is a singleton in its sample. This rearrangement joins TRBV3-1 (or the pseudogene TRBV3-2) to TRBJ1-2, with D possibly being TRBD1 (5 bases). Trimming removed 1 base from V and 4 bases from J, with 7 bases in between. This CDR3 is 13 amino acids long. Germline loops: CDR1 LGHDT, CDR2 YNNKEL (reference sequence). The CDR3 here is CASSQVQGYGYTF. The CDR3 region has the DNA TGTGCCAGCAGCCAAGTGCAGGGCTATGGCTACACCTTC.

The V gene is TRBV28, the J gene TRBJ1-1, with D uncertain. Germline V lookup: CDR1 MDHEN, CDR2 SYDVKM. This CDR3 is 11 amino acids long. V was cut by 5 bases and J by 7 bases, with 8 bases left in between. The CDR3 sequence: CASSLQYEAFF. CDR3 bases: TGTGCCAGCAGTCTACAGTATGAAGCTTTCTTT. The whole variable domain, filled in from reference TRBV28 and TRBJ1-1, reads DVKVTQSSRYLVKRTGEKVFLECVQDMDHENMFWYRQDPGLGLRLIYFSYDVKMKEKGDIPEGYSVSREKKERFSLILESASTNQTSMYLCASSLQYEAFFGQGTRLTVV.

This sequence joins TRBV27 and TRBJ2-2, with 9 bases identical to TRBD2. Germline V gene lookup returns CDR1 MNHEY and CDR2 SMNVEV (reference sequence). The length of the CDR3 is 18 residues. The V segment lost 3 bases and the J segment 0 bases; nucleotides outside the gene matches: 8. CDR3: CASSLDRSGGANTGELFF. The CDR3 region has the DNA TGTGCCAGCAGTTTGGACCGTAGCGGGGGTGCGAACACCGGGGAGCTGTTTTTT.

The chain carries TRBV5-8 and TRBJ1-2, with D possibly being TRBD1 (6 bases). The CDR3 contains 17 residues. The V and J ends lost 3 bases and 4 bases respectively, with 22 bases between them. The germline gives CDR1 SGHTS, CDR2 YDEGEE. CDR3 in amino acids: CASSSFYRDTAGYGYTF. In DNA form, the CDR3 reads TGTGCCAGCAGCTCGTTTTACCGGGACACCGCTGGCTATGGCTACACCTTC. Based on the CDR3 plus reference TRBV5-8 and TRBJ1-2, the full variable domain is EAGVTQSPTHLIKTRGQQATLRCSPISGHTSVYWYQQALGLGLQFLLWYDEGEERNRGNFPPRFSGRQFPNYSSELNVNALELEDSALYLCASSSFYRDTAGYGYTFGSGTRLTVV.

This clone was detected only once. V gene TRBV9 combines with J gene TRBJ1-2; TRBD1 matches 7 bases. Losses at the gene ends were 0 bases for V and 4 bases for J; bases not matched to a gene: 3. The germline V gene encodes CDR1 SGDLS and CDR2 YYNGEE. The CDR3 has 14 amino acids. CDR3 sequence (DNA): TGTGCCAGCAGCGTAGGCTCAGGGGGCTATGGCTACACCTTC. This sequence encodes CASSVGSGGYGYTF. The variable domain in full, completed from reference TRBV9 and TRBJ1-2, reads DSGVTQTPKHLITATGQRVTLRCSPRSGDLSVYWYQQSLDQGLQFLIQYYNGEERAKGNILERFSAQQFPDLHSELNLSSLELGDSALYFCASSVGSGGYGYTFGSGTRLTVV.

V is TRBV10-3 and J is TRBJ2-7; 9 bases agree with TRBD1. J gave up 6 bases and V 8 bases, and 8 bases lay outside the gene matches. The CDR3 runs 13 residues. Germline loops: CDR1 ENHRY, CDR2 SYGVKD. Here the CDR3 reads CAIDGQGRGEQYF. The CDR3 DNA reads as TGTGCCATCGACGGACAGGGGCGAGGCGAGCAGTACTTC.

The chain has TRBV3-1 (or the pseudogene TRBV3-2) and TRBJ1-6; D is possibly TRBD1 (6 bases). Germline V gene data show CDR1 as LGHDT and CDR2 as YNNKEL (reference sequence). This CDR3 spans 15 amino acids. Trimming cost V 0 bases and J 10 bases, with 13 bases left between them. The CDR3 DNA sequence: TGTGCCAGCAGCCAAGATTCAGGGGCAGGATCACCCCTCCACTTT. It codes for CASSQDSGAGSPLHF.

A single count supports this clone. The chain has TRBV11-2 and TRBJ2-5; 7 nucleotides match TRBD1. V dropped 6 bases and J dropped 5; count of bases not matched to a gene: 9. CDR1 SGHAT and CDR2 FQNNGV come from the germline V gene. The CDR3 runs to 14 residues. The CDR3 region has the DNA TGTGCCAGCAGTTCAGCAGGGACAGCGGAGACCCAGTACTTC. It encodes CASSSAGTAETQYF.

V gene TRBV19 combines with J gene TRBJ1-1; a possible D gene is TRBD1 (5 bases). Germline loops: CDR1 LNHDA, CDR2 SQIVND (reference sequence). The CDR3 sequence is 14 residues long. V dropped 5 bases and J dropped 4 bases, with 14 bases sitting between them. The CDR3 DNA sequence: TGTGCCAGTAGTCCGCAGGGTATGAGCACTGAAGCTTTCTTT. This sequence encodes CASSPQGMSTEAFF.

The chain links TRBV19 to TRBJ2-3; a weak D match, TRBD1 (6 bases). This CDR3 region has 14 residues. With 4 bases removed from V and 7 bases from J, the gap between germline ends came to 15 bases. Germline-derived CDR1 and CDR2 are LNHDA and SQIVND (reference sequence). The CDR3 spells CASSNTGISNTQYF. CDR3 nucleotide sequence: TGTGCCAGTAGTAACACAGGGATTTCTAATACGCAGTATTTT.

This clone was seen only once. The chain joins TRBV28 to TRBJ2-2, with D uncertain. Trimming took 3 bases from V and 7 from J, leaving 12 bases between them. The CDR3 length is 14 residues. Germline V lookup: CDR1 MDHEN, CDR2 SYDVKM. This chain's CDR3 is CASSFAGSHGELFF. The CDR3 bases are TGTGCCAGCAGTTTCGCAGGTTCTCACGGGGAGCTGTTTTTT. Supplemented by reference TRBV28 and TRBJ2-2, the full variable domain reads DVKVTQSSRYLVKRTGEKVFLECVQDMDHENMFWYRQDPGLGLRLIYFSYDVKMKEKGDIPEGYSVSREKKERFSLILESASTNQTSMYLCASSFAGSHGELFFGEGSRLTVL.

The chain combines TRBV28 with TRBJ2-7; weak D call: TRBD1 (6 bases). CDR3 length equals 17 residues. The V gene lost 4 bases and the J gene lost 5 bases, with 24 bases spanning the gap. The V gene's germline CDR1 is MDHEN and CDR2 SYDVKM. The CDR3 DNA sequence: TGTGCCAGCAGTTCCCCTCAGGGGATCCTCATGTGGAACGAGCAGTACTTC. As protein: CASSSPQGILMWNEQYF.

This clone is a singleton in its sample. The V gene is TRBV6-1, the J gene TRBJ2-3, with 12 bases fitting TRBD2. This CDR3 region has 17 residues. V lost 4 bases, J lost 2 bases, and 7 bases stayed unmatched. Germline CDR1 and CDR2: MNHNS and SASEGT. The CDR3 coding sequence is TGTGCCAGCAGTGCCAGGCGGACTAGCGGGAACACAGATACGCAGTATTTT. This encodes CASSARRTSGNTDTQYF.

The genes are TRBV7-9 and TRBJ1-2; D might be TRBD1 (6 bases). Deletions cut 2 bases from V and 3 bases from J, with 19 bases between. Germline V gives CDR1 SEHNR, CDR2 FQNEAQ (reference sequence). This CDR3 is 17 amino acids long. CDR3 bases: TGTGCCAGCAGCTTATTAAGCGGAGGCAGGGGATACTATGGCTACACCTTC. It translates to CASSLLSGGRGYYGYTF.

V and J are TRBV2 and TRBJ1-5; weak D call: TRBD1 (5 bases). Germline lookup yields CDR1 SNHLY and CDR2 FYNNEI. Trimming took off 11 bases at V and 6 bases at J, with 20 bases between the two ends. This CDR3 is 14 amino acids long. DNA for the CDR3: TGTGCCCAGGGAGGGGTTTCGGAAGGTCAGCCCCAGCATTTT. It translates to CAQGGVSEGQPQHF.

CDR3 amino acids: CSVESSWGQYF. The CDR3 bases are TGCAGCGTTGAGTCTAGCTGGGGACAGTACTTC. V gene TRBV29-1 combines with J gene TRBJ2-5, with TRBD2 as a possible D gene (5 bases). CDR1 SQVTM and CDR2 ANQGSEA come from the germline V gene. V dropped 3 bases and J dropped 11 bases, with 13 bases sitting between them. CDR3 length: 11 residues. The full variable domain, its missing parts supplied by reference TRBV29-1 and TRBJ2-5, is SAVISQKPSRDICQRGTSLTIQCQVDSQVTMMFWYRQQPGQSLTLIATANQGSEATYESGFVIDKFPISRPNLTFSTLTVSNMSPEDSSIYLCSVESSWGQYFGPGTRLLVL.

The chain joins TRBV6-2 or TRBV6-3 to TRBJ2-7; D might be TRBD1 (6 bases). The CDR3 runs 14 residues. Looked up from germline, CDR1 is MNHEY and CDR2 is SVGEGT. Trimming took off 6 bases at V and 5 bases at J, with 17 bases between the two ends. The CDR3, as DNA: TGTGCCAGCAGCCCTACAGGGTATGGGGACGAGCAGTACTTC. This encodes CASSPTGYGDEQYF.

V usage is TRBV27 and J usage is TRBJ2-2; 12 bases match TRBD2. Trimming took 8 bases from V and 9 from J; bases not matched to a gene: 10. The CDR3 is 15 residues long. Germline loops: CDR1 MNHEY, CDR2 SMNVEV (reference sequence). CDR3 DNA sequence: TGTGCCAGCTCCAGGACTAGCGGGGCCTCGTGGGAGCTGTTTTTT. It encodes CASSRTSGASWELFF.

This chain connects TRBV5-1 to TRBJ2-7; TRBD1 matches 11 bases. V lost 5 bases to trimming and J lost 2 bases; unmatched junction nucleotides: 3. This CDR3 spans 14 amino acids. Germline CDR1 is SGHRS and CDR2 is YFSETQ. Written as DNA, the CDR3 is TGCGCCAGCAGTCAGGGACAGGGGGCCTACGAGCAGTACTTC. Translating gives CASSQGQGAYEQYF.

The rearrangement uses TRBV3-1 (or the pseudogene TRBV3-2) and TRBJ2-7; 8 positions agree with TRBD1. The V gene end was trimmed by 0 bases and the J gene end by 2 bases; junction bases not matched to a gene: 3. This CDR3 contains 15 residues. Germline V gene data show CDR1 as LGHDT and CDR2 as YNNKEL (reference sequence). Here the CDR3 reads CASSQDGTGAYEQYF. The CDR3 nucleotides read TGTGCCAGCAGCCAAGATGGGACAGGAGCCTACGAGCAGTACTTC.

The J gene is TRBJ1-4, the V gene TRBV28, with 7 bases lining up with TRBD1. Germline-derived CDR1 and CDR2 are MDHEN and SYDVKM. The ends lost 3 bases at V and 7 bases at J; junction bases unmatched: 5. The CDR3 runs 14 residues. The CDR3 nucleotides read TGTGCCAGCAGTTTTCCGGACAGGTTTGAAAAACTGTTTTTT. This codes for CASSFPDRFEKLFF. The variable domain in full, with the rest retrieved from reference TRBV28 and TRBJ1-4, is DVKVTQSSRYLVKRTGEKVFLECVQDMDHENMFWYRQDPGLGLRLIYFSYDVKMKEKGDIPEGYSVSREKKERFSLILESASTNQTSMYLCASSFPDRFEKLFFGSGTQLSVL.